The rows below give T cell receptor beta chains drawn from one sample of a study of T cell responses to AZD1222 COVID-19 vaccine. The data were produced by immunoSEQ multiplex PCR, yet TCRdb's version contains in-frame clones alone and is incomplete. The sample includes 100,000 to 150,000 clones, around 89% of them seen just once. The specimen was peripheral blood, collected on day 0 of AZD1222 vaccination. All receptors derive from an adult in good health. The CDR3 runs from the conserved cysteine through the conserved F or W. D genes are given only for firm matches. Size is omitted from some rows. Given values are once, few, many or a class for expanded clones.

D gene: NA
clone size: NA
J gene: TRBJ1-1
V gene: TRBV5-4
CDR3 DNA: TGTGCCAGCAGCTTTGAGGGAAGAGCCACTGAAGCTTTCTTT
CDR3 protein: CASSFEGRATEAFF

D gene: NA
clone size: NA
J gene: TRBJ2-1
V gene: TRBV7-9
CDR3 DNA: TGTGCCAGCAGCCTTTACGATGAGCAGTTCTTC
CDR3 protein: CASSLYDEQFF

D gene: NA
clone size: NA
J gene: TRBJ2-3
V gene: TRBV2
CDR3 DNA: TGTGCCAGCACGGGGTTATCAGATACGCAGTATTTT
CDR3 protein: CASTGLSDTQYF

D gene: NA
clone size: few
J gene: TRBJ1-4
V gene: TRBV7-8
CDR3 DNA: TGTGCCAGCAGCTTACCACGAGGGACAACTAATGAAAAACTGTTTTTT
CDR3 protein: CASSLPRGTTNEKLFF

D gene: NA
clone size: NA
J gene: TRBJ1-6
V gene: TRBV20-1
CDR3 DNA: TGCAGTGCTAGTCCGGTGAGCTCCTATAATTCACCCCTCCACTTT
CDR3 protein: CSASPVSSYNSPLHF

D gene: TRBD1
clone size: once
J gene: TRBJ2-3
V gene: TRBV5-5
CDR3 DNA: TGTGCCAGCAGCTTCAGGGACAGGGGCACAGATACGCAGTATTTT
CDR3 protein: CASSFRDRGTDTQYF

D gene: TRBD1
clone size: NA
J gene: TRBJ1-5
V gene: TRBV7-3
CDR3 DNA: TGTGCCAGCCCCAAGGGACAGGGGACGTATAGCAATCAGCCCCAGCATTTT
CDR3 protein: CASPKGQGTYSNQPQHF

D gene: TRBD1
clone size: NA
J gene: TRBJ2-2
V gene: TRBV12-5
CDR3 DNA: TGTGCTAGTAGGACAGGGACCGGGGAGCTGTTTTTT
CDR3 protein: CASRTGTGELFF

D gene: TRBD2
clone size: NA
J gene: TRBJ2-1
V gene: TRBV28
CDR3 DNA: TGTGCCAGCAGTTTCGTCCAGCGGGGGTGGAATGAGCAGTTCTTC
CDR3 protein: CASSFVQRGWNEQFF

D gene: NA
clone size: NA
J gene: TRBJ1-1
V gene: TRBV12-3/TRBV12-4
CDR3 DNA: TGTGCCAGCAGTTTATTGATAGACACTGAAGCTTTCTTT
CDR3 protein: CASSLLIDTEAFF

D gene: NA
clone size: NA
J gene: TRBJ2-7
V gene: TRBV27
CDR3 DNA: TGTGCCAGCAGTTTTTCTGGGTACGAGCAGTACTTC
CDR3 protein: CASSFSGYEQYF

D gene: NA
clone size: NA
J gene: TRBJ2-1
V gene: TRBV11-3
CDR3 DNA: TGTGCCAGCAGCTTTTCGGGGAGCTCCTACAATGAGCAGTTCTTC
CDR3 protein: CASSFSGSSYNEQFF

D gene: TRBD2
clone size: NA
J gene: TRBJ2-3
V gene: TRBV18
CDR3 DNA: TGTGCCAGCTCACCCGAGTCTAGCGGTAGGACAGATACGCAGTATTTT
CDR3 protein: CASSPESSGRTDTQYF

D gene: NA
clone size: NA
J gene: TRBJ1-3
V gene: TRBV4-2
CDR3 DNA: TGTGCCAGCAGCCAAGTAGTGCCAGGCCGGGGAAACACCATATATTTT
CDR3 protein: CASSQVVPGRGNTIYF

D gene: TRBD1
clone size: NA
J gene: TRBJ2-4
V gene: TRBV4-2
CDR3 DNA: TGTGCCAGCAGCCCAGGACAGGGTGAACTAGCCAAAAACATTCAGTACTTC
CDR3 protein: CASSPGQGELAKNIQYF

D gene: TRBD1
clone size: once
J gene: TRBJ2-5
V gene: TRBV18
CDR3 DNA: TGTGCCAGCTCACCACCAGAGACAGGGGAAGAGACCCAGTACTTC
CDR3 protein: CASSPPETGEETQYF

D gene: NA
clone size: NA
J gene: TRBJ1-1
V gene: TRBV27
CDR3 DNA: TGTGCCAGCAGTTTAGAGGTGTTCACTGAAGCTTTCTTT
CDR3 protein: CASSLEVFTEAFF

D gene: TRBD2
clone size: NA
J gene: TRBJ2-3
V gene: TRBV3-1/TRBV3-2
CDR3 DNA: TGTGCCAGCAGCCGGACTAGCGGGGGGGCCTACACAGATACGCAGTATTTT
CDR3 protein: CASSRTSGGAYTDTQYF

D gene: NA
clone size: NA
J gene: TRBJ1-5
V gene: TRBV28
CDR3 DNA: TGTGCCACCCTCCCCCCAGACAGGACCAATCAGCCCCAGCATTTT
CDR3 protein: CATLPPDRTNQPQHF

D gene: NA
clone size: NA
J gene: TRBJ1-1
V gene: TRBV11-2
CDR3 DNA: TGTGCCAGCAGCCTTACGGGGGGCTCGAACACTGAAGCTTTCTTT
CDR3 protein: CASSLTGGSNTEAFF

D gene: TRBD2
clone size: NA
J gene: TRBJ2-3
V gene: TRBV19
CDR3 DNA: TGTGCCAGTAGTTCACTAGCGGATAATACAGATACGCAGTATTTT
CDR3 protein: CASSSLADNTDTQYF

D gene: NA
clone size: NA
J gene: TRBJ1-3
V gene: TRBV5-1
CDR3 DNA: TGCGCCAGCAGCTTGACGGGCTTCTCTGGAAACACCATATATTTT
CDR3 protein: CASSLTGFSGNTIYF

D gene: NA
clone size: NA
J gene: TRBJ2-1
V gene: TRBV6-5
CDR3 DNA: TGTGCCAGCCGGAAAGACCCCTACAATGAGCAGTTCTTC
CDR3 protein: CASRKDPYNEQFF

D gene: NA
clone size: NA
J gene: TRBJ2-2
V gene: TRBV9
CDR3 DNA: TGTGCCAGCAGGAAACTTCTTAACACCGGGGAGCTGTTTTTT
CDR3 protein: CASRKLLNTGELFF

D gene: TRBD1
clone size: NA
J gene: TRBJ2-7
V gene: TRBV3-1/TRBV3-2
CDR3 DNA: TGTGCCAGCACCTTACAGGGGGCGTACGAGCAGTACTTC
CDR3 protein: CASTLQGAYEQYF

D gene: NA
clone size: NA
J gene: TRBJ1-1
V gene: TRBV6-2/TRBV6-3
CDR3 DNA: TGTGCCAGCAGTTACGGCGGGGACGAGGCCACTGAAGCTTTCTTT
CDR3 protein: CASSYGGDEATEAFF

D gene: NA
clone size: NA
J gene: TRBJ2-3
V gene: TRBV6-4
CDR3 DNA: TGTGCCAGCAGTGACTCCAGGGGAGGTGGCACAGATACGCAGTATTTT
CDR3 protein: CASSDSRGGGTDTQYF

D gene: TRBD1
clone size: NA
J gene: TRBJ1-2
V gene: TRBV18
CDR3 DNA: TGTGCCAGCGCACAGGGGACGACCCTAAATGGCTACACCTTC
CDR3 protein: CASAQGTTLNGYTF

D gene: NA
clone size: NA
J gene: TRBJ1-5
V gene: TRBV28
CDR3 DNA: TGTGCCAGCAGTCTCGATAGCAATCAGCCCCAGCATTTT
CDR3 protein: CASSLDSNQPQHF

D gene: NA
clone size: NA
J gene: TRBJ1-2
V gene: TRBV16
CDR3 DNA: TGTGCCAGCAGCCCCCAGGGGCCTGCCTATGGCTACACCTTC
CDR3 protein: CASSPQGPAYGYTF